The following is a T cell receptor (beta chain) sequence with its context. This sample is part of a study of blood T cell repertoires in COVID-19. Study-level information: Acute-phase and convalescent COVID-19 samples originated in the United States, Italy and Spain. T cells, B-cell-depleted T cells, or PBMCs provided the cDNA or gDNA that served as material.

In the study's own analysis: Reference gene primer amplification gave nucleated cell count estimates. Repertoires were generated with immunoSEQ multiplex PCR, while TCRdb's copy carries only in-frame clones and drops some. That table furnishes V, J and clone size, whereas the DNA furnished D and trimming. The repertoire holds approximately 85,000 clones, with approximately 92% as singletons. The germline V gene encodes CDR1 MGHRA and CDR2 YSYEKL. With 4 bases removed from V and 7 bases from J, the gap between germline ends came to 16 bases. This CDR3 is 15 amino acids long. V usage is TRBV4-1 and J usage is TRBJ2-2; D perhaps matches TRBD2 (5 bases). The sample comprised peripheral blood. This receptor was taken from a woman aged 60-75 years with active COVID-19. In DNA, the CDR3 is TGCGCCAGCAGCCTCACTGTCGGGGTTTACGGGGAGCTGTTTTTT. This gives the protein CASSLTVGVYGELFF.